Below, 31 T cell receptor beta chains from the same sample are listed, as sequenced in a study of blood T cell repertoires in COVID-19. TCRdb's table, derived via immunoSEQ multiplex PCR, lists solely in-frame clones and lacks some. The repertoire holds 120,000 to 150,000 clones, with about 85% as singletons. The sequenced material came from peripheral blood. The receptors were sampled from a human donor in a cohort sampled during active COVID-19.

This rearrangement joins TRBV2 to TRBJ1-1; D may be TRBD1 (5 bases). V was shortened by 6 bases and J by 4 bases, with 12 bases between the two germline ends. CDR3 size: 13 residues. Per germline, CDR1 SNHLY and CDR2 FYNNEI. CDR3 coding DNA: TGTGCCAGCAGCAGGGCTTGGGTCACTGAAGCTTTCTTT. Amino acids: CASSRAWVTEAFF. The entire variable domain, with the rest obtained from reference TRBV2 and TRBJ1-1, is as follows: EPEVTQTPSHQVTQMGQEVILRCVPISNHLYFYWYRQILGQKVEFLVSFYNNEISEKSEIFDDQFSVERPDGSNFTLKIRSTKLEDSAMYFCASSRAWVTEAFFGQGTRLTVV.

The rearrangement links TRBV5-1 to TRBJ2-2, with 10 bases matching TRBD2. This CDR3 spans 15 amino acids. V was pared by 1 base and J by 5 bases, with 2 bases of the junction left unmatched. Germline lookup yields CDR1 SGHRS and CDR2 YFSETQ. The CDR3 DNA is TGCGCCAGCAGCTTGAGGACTAGCGGTACCGGGGAGCTGTTTTTT. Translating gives CASSLRTSGTGELFF.

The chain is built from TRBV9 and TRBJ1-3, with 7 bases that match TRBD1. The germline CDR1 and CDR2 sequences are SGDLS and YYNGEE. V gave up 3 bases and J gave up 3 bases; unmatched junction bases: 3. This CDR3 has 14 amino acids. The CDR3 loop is CASSGGQNGNTIYF. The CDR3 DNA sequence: TGTGCCAGCAGCGGGGGACAGAATGGAAACACCATATATTTT. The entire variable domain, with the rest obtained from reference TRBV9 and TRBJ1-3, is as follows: DSGVTQTPKHLITATGQRVTLRCSPRSGDLSVYWYQQSLDQGLQFLIQYYNGEERAKGNILERFSAQQFPDLHSELNLSSLELGDSALYFCASSGGQNGNTIYFGEGSWLTVV.

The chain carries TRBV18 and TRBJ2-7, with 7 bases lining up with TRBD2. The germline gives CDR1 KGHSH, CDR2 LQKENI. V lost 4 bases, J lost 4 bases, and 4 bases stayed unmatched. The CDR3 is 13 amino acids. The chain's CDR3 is CASSLGEGYEQYF. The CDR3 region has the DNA TGTGCCAGCTCACTAGGGGAGGGATACGAGCAGTACTTC.

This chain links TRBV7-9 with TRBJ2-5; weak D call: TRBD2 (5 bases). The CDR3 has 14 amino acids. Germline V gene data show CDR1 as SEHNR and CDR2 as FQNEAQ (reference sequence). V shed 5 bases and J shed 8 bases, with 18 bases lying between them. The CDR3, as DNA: TGTGCCAGCAGCGCCCAAGGACTGCCCCGTACCCAGTACTTC. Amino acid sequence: CASSAQGLPRTQYF.

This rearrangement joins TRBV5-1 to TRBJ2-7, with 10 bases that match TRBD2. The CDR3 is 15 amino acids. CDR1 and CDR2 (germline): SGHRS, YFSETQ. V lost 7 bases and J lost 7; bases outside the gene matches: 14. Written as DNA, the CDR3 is TGCGCCAGCGGGGGTGGAGGACTAGCGGCCTTTGAGCAGTACTTC. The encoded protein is CASGGGGLAAFEQYF.

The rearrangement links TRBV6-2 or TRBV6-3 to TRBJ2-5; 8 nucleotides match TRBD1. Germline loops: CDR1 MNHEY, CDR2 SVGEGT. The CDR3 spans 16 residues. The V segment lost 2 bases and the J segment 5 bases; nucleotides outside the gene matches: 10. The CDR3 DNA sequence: TGTGCCAGCAGTTACGGGGTTGGACAGGGTCGGGAGACCCAGTACTTC. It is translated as CASSYGVGQGRETQYF.

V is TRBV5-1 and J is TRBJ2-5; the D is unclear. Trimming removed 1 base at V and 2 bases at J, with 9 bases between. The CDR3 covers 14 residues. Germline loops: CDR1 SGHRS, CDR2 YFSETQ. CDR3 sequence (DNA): TGCGCCAGCAGCTTGACAGCACCACAAGAGACCCAGTACTTC. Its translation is CASSLTAPQETQYF.

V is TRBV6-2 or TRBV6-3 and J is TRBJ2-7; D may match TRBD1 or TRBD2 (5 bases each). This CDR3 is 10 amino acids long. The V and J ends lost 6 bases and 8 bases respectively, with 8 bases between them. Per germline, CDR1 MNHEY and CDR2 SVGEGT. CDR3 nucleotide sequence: TGTGCCAGCAGCCGGGGCAAGCAGTACTTC. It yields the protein CASSRGKQYF.

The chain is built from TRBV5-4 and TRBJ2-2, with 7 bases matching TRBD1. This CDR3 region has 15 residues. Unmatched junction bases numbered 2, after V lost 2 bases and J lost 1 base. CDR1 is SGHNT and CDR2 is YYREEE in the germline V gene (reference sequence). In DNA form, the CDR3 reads TGTGCCAGCAGCTTCTCAGGGGGGAACACCGGGGAGCTGTTTTTT. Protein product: CASSFSGGNTGELFF.

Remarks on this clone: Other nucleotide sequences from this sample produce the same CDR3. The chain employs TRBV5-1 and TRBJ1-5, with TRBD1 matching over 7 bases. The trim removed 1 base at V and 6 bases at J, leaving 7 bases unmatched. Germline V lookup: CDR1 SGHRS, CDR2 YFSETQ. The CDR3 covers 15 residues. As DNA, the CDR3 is TGCGCCAGCAGCTTGCAGGGGGTGAGCGGTCAGCCCCAGCATTTT. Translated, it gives CASSLQGVSGQPQHF.

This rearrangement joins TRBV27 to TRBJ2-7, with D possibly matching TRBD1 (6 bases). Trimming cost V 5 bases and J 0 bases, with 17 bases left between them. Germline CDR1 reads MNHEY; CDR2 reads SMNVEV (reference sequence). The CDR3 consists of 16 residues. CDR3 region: CASSLITGSASYEQYF. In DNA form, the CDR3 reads TGTGCCAGCAGTCTAATAACAGGGAGCGCCTCCTACGAGCAGTACTTC.

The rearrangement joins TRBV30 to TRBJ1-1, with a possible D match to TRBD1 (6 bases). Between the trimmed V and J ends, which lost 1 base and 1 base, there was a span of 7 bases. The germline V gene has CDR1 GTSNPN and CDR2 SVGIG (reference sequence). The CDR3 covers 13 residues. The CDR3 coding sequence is TGTGCCTGGAGTGGACAGGCGAACACTGAAGCTTTCTTT. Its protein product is CAWSGQANTEAFF.

CDR3 in amino acids: CASSPTQAGGDDEQFF. The CDR3 region has the DNA TGTGCCAGCAGCCCCACCCAGGCAGGGGGCGACGATGAGCAGTTCTTC. V and J are TRBV6-2 or TRBV6-3 and TRBJ2-1, with 8 bases fitting TRBD1. This CDR3 is built from 16 residues. CDR1 is MNHEY and CDR2 is SVGEGT in the germline V gene. V lost 6 bases to trimming and J lost 8 bases; unmatched junction nucleotides: 15.

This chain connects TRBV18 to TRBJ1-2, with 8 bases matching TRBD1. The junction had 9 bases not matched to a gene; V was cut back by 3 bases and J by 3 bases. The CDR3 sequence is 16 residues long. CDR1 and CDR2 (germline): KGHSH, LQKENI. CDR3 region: CASSPSAGGADYGYTF. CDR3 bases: TGTGCCAGCTCACCTAGCGCAGGGGGCGCGGACTATGGCTACACCTTC.

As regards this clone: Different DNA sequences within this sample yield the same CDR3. CDR3 nucleotide sequence: TGTGCCAGCAGCAATATTGGGGGGAATCAGCCCCAGCATTTT. Translation: CASSNIGGNQPQHF. The V call is TRBV6-2 or TRBV6-3, the J call TRBJ1-5; maybe TRBD1 (5 bases). The germline V gene has CDR1 MNHEY and CDR2 SVGEGT. The V end was cut by 6 bases, the J end by 4 bases, with 13 bases between. The CDR3 totals 14 residues.

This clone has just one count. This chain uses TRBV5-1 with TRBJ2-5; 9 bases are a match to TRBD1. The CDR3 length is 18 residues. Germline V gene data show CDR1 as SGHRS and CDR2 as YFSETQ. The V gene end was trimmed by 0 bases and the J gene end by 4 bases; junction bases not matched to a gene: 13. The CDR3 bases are TGCGCCAGCAGCTTGGCCGCGGGTCCGGGACAGGGAGGAGAGACCCAGTACTTC. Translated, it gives CASSLAAGPGQGGETQYF.

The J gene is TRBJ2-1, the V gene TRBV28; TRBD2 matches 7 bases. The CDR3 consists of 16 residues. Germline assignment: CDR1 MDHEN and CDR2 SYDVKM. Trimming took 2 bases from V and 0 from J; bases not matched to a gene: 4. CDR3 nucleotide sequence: TGTGCCAGCAGTTTACTAGCGGCTACCTCCTACAATGAGCAGTTCTTC. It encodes CASSLLAATSYNEQFF.

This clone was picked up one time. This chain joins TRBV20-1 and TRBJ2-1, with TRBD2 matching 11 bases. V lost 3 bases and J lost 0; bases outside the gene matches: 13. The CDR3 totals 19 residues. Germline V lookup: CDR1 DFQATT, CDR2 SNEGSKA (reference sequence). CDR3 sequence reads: CSASVLAGGTPSSYNEQFF. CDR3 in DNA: TGCAGTGCTAGTGTTCTAGCGGGGGGCACTCCGAGCTCCTACAATGAGCAGTTCTTC.

For the CDR3, the DNA is TGCGCCAGCAGCTTGGATGGGACAGGGTCTGAAAAACTGTTTTTT. This gives the protein CASSLDGTGSEKLFF. The chain has TRBV5-1 and TRBJ1-4, with TRBD1 matching over 9 bases. The CDR3 runs 15 residues. Per the germline V gene, CDR1 is SGHRS and CDR2 is YFSETQ. Trimming at V came to 0 bases and at J to 7 bases, leaving 4 bases not matched to a gene. The variable domain in full, with the rest retrieved from reference TRBV5-1 and TRBJ1-4, is KAGVTQTPRYLIKTRGQQVTLSCSPISGHRSVSWYQQTPGQGLQFLFEYFSETQRNKGNFPGRFSGRQFSNSRSEMNVSTLELGDSALYLCASSLDGTGSEKLFFGSGTQLSVL.

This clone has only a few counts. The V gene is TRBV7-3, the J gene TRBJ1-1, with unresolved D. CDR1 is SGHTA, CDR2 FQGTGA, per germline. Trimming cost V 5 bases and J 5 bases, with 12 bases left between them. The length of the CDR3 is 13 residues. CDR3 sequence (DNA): TGTGCCAGCAGCGCGGGTCTTAGGACTGAAGCTTTCTTT. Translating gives CASSAGLRTEAFF.

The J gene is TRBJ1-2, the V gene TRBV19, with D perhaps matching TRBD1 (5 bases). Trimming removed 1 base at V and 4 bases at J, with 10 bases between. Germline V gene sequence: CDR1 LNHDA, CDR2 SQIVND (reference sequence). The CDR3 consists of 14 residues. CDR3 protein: CASSIGTLIYGYTF. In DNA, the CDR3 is TGTGCCAGTAGTATAGGGACACTGATCTATGGCTACACCTTC.

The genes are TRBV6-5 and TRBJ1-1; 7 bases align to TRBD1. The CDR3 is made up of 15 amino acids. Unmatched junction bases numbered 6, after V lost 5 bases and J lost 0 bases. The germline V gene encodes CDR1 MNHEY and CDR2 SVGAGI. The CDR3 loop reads CASSQGQLVNTEAFF. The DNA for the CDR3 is TGTGCCAGCAGTCAGGGACAGTTGGTGAACACTGAAGCTTTCTTT.

The CDR3 DNA follows: TGCGCCAGCGGCCTGGGCAGGGGGGAAGATACGCAGTATTTT. It specifies CASGLGRGEDTQYF. J is TRBJ2-3 and V is TRBV5-1, with a tentative D call TRBD1 (7 bases). Germline V gene lookup returns CDR1 SGHRS and CDR2 YFSETQ. CDR3 length: 14 residues. Between the trimmed V and J ends, which lost 7 bases and 5 bases, there was a span of 17 bases. The full variable domain, completed using reference TRBV5-1 and TRBJ2-3, is KAGVTQTPRYLIKTRGQQVTLSCSPISGHRSVSWYQQTPGQGLQFLFEYFSETQRNKGNFPGRFSGRQFSNSRSEMNVSTLELGDSALYLCASGLGRGEDTQYFGPGTRLTVL.

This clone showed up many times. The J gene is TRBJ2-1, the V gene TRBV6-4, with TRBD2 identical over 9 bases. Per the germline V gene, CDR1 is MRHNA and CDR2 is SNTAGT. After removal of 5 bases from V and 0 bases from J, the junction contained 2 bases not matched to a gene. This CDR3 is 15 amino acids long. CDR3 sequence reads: CASSSGGLSYNEQFF. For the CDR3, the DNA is TGTGCCAGCAGTAGCGGGGGGCTCTCCTACAATGAGCAGTTCTTC.

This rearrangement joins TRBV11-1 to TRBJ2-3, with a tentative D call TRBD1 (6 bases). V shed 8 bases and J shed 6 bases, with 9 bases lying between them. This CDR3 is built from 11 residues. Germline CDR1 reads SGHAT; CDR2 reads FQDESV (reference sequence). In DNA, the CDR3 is TGTGCCAGCGGGGGCGGGGATACGCAGTATTTT. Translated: CASGGGDTQYF.

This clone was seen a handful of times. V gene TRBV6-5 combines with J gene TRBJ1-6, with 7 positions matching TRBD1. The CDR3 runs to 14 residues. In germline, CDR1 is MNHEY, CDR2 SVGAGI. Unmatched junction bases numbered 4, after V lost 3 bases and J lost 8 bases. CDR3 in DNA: TGTGCCAGCAGTTATCGCACAGGGGATTCACCCCTCCACTTT. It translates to CASSYRTGDSPLHF.

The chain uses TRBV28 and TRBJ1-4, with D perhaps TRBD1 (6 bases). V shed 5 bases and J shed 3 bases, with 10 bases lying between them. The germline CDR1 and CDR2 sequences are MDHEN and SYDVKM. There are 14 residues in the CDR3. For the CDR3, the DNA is TGTGCCAGCAGTCCCCGACAGGCTAATGAAAAACTGTTTTTT. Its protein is CASSPRQANEKLFF.

CDR3 region: CASSFPGLAPPTDTQYF. The CDR3 nucleotides read TGTGCCAGCAGTTTCCCGGGACTAGCGCCACCCACAGATACGCAGTATTTT. V gene TRBV28 combines with J gene TRBJ2-3; 10 positions match TRBD2. J lost 2 bases, V lost 3 bases, and 8 bases had no gene match. The germline CDR1 and CDR2 sequences are MDHEN and SYDVKM. The CDR3 runs to 17 residues.

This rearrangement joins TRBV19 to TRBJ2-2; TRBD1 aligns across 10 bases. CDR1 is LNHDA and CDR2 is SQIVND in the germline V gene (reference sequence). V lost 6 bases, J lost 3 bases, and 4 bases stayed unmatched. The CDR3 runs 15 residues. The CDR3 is CASRTGGTDTGELFF. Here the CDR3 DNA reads TGTGCCAGTAGGACAGGGGGCACGGACACCGGGGAGCTGTTTTTT.

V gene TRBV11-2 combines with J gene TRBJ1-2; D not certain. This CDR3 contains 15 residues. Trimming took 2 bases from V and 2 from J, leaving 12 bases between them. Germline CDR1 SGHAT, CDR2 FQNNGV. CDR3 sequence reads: CASSLWESSNYGYTF. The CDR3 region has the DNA TGTGCCAGCAGCTTATGGGAGAGTTCGAACTATGGCTACACCTTC. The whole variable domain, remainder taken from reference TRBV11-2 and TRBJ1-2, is EAGVAQSPRYKIIEKRQSVAFWCNPISGHATLYWYQQILGQGPKLLIQFQNNGVVDDSQLPKDRFSAERLKGVDSTLKIQPAKLEDSAVYLCASSLWESSNYGYTFGSGTRLTVV.